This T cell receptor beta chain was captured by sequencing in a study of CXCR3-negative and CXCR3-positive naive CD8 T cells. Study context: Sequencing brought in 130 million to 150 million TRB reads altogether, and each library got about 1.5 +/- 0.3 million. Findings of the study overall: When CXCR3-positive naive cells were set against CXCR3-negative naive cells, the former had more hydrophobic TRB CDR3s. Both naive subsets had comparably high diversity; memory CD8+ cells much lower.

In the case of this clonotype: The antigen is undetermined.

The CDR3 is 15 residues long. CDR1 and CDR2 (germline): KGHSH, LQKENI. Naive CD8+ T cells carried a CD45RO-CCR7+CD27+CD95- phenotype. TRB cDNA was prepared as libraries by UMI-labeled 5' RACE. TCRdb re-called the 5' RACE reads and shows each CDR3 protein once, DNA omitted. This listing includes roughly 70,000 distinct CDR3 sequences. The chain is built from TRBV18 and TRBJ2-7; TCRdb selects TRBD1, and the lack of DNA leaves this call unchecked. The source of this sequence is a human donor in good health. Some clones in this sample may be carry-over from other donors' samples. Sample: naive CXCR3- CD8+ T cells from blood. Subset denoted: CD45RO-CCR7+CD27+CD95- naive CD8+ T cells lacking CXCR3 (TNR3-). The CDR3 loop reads CASSQTGTGIYEQYF.